The T cell receptor (beta chain) under discussion was sequenced for a study of shared clonotypes between healthy human individuals. Study results and limitations: The donor pool, a small one, limited the genetic and exposure-history diversity represented. The sharing of 5% to 5.5% of naive CD4 clonotypes was seen across a few donors. Relative to memory subsets, naive subsets generally showed larger estimated richness.

The naive CD8 subset, CD45RO-negative cells positively selected for CCR7, excluded terminally differentiated effector memory CD45RA+ cells. Every immunoSEQ plate was one replicate of a subset's evenly spread DNA. Data came from immunoSEQ multiplex PCR; TCRdb stores just in-frame clones and leaves some out. This repertoire shows about 2.2 million clones, approximately 94% found once; its top ten account for 1.5% to 2%. A note on this clone: Antigen: not known.

Looked up from germline, CDR1 is MNHEY and CDR2 is SMNVEV (reference sequence). The CDR3 length is 16 residues. The J segment lost 0 bases and the V segment lost 5 bases, leaving 9 bases of the junction unmatched. The sample taken for sequencing was naive CD8+ T cells from PBMCs. This chain connects TRBV27 to TRBJ2-7; 8 bases are a match to TRBD1. This TCR came from a man aged 18 to 30 in good health. Some clones in this sample may be carry-over from other donors' samples. CDR3 nucleotides: TGTGCCAGCAGTCCCTCGACAGGGGTTACCTCCTACGAGCAGTACTTC. Translating it yields CASSPSTGVTSYEQYF.